The 9 T cell receptor beta chains reported below all come from one sample, sequenced in a study of regulatory T cells in long-lasting Graves disease. Arm-PCR of CDR3 regions and iRepertoire HTBI primers were used to build TCR beta libraries. MiXCR was run by TCRdb on the multiplex PCR reads, yielding one entry per CDR3 protein. The sample comprises a few hundred thousand distinct CDR3 sequences, about a quarter of which are singletons, and roughly 30% rests with the top ten. Sample time point: persistent/refractory GD, antithyroid drugs over 5 years with positive TRAb. Making the TCR library involved RNA that had been extracted from PBMCs. Sample: peripheral blood mononuclear cells (PBMCs), taken when the disease was refractory, from a patient treated with antithyroid drugs. The receptor source for this set is a female donor with Graves disease.

In its sample, this clonotype was seen a few times. CDR3 in DNA: TGTGCCAGCAGTTCCCGGACAGGATGGGGGAACACTGAAGCTTTCTTT. As protein: CASSSRTGWGNTEAFF. The chain uses TRBV6-2 or TRBV6-3 and TRBJ1-1; 7 bases fit TRBD1. The junction had 9 bases not matched to a gene; V was cut back by 4 bases and J by 1 base. The CDR3 covers 16 residues. Per germline, CDR1 MNHEY and CDR2 SVGEGT.

This rearrangement joins TRBV20-1 to TRBJ2-5, with 8 bases matching TRBD2. CDR3 length: 13 residues. Per germline, CDR1 DFQATT and CDR2 SNEGSKA (reference sequence). J lost 2 bases, V lost 3 bases, and 2 bases had no gene match. The CDR3 region has the DNA TGCAGTGCTAGTGGACTAGCTCAAGAGACCCAGTACTTC. It codes for CSASGLAQETQYF.

V gene TRBV29-1 combines with J gene TRBJ1-4; D is perhaps TRBD1 (5 bases). The CDR3 totals 17 residues. The V gene's germline CDR1 is SQVTM and CDR2 ANQGSEA. V was trimmed by 6 bases and J by 0 bases, leaving 20 bases between them. The CDR3 DNA sequence: TGCAGCGTGATGGACCCTCGGGGGGGGTCAACTAATGAAAAACTGTTTTTT. Translating gives CSVMDPRGGSTNEKLFF.

The sample holds a few counts of this clonotype. The chain joins TRBV6-7 to TRBJ2-3; 10 bases map to TRBD2. TRBV6-7 is an ORF; its function is uncertain. With 7 bases clipped from V and 3 bases from J, the junction kept 13 bases outside the gene matches. There are 17 residues in the CDR3. The CDR3 DNA sequence: TGTGCCAGCATAAGACTAGCGGGCACTCAGGGGACAGATACGCAGTATTTT. It specifies CASIRLAGTQGTDTQYF.

V gene TRBV5-1 combines with J gene TRBJ1-1; D might be TRBD1 (6 bases). The V gene lost 7 bases and the J gene lost 0 bases, with 16 bases spanning the gap. The germline gives CDR1 SGHRS, CDR2 YFSETQ. This CDR3 region has 15 residues. The CDR3 sequence: CASAHPDRMNTEAFF. The DNA of the CDR3 is TGCGCCAGCGCCCACCCTGACAGGATGAACACTGAAGCTTTCTTT.

The chain links TRBV20-1 to TRBJ2-7, with D maybe TRBD2 (7 bases). This CDR3 comprises 14 residues. In germline, CDR1 is DFQATT, CDR2 SNEGSKA (reference sequence). Between the trimmed V and J ends, which lost 2 bases and 2 bases, there was a span of 13 bases. In DNA form, the CDR3 reads TGCAGTGCTAGACGGGGGGCGGGAGCCTACGAGCAGTACTTC. As protein: CSARRGAGAYEQYF.

The V and J genes are TRBV29-1 and TRBJ2-7, with D possibly matching TRBD2 (5 bases). Trimming shortened V by 7 bases and J by 3 bases, and 10 bases separated the two germline ends. The CDR3 consists of 11 residues. Germline-derived CDR1 and CDR2 are SQVTM and ANQGSEA. The CDR3, as DNA: TGCAGCGCCCGGGATTACTACGAGCAGTACTTC. Its translation: CSARDYYEQYF.

A word on this clonotype: This may be a read error, as it is one base from a much larger clone. The CDR3 DNA is TGTGCCAGCAGCTTAGAGCGGGGGTCCTACAATGAGCAGTACTTC. It codes for CASSLERGSYNEQYF. This rearrangement joins TRBV11-2 to TRBJ2-7; 7 bases are a match to TRBD2. J lost 7 bases, V lost 0 bases, and 9 bases had no gene match. The germline gives CDR1 SGHAT, CDR2 FQNNGV. The CDR3 runs to 15 residues. Full variable domain (remainder filled in from reference TRBV11-2 and TRBJ2-7): EAGVAQSPRYKIIEKRQSVAFWCNPISGHATLYWYQQILGQGPKLLIQFQNNGVVDDSQLPKDRFSAERLKGVDSTLKIQPAKLEDSAVYLCASSLERGSYNEQYFGPGTRLTVT.

The chain combines TRBV5-1 with TRBJ1-2; 8 positions match TRBD1. J lost 6 bases, V lost 4 bases, and 17 bases had no gene match. This CDR3 is 17 amino acids long. Germline CDR1 is SGHRS and CDR2 is YFSETQ. CDR3 nucleotides: TGCGCCAGCAGCGTTGGTCCGACGAGACAGGGGACGGATGGCTACACCTTC. Protein sequence: CASSVGPTRQGTDGYTF.